The 10 T cell receptor beta chains below all came from one sample that was sequenced in a study of cytomegalovirus exposure and HLA in healthy donors. The method was immunoSEQ multiplex PCR; TCRdb's version includes in-frame clones alone and lacks a portion of them. The table records about 69,000 clones, just over 95% of them present only once. Sequencing was carried out using PBMCs. These receptors were obtained from a woman younger than 35 in good health and CMV-seropositive.

J is TRBJ2-1 and V is TRBV5-3; 8 positions match TRBD2. TRBV5-3 belongs to the ORF category, with a function that is uncertain. The CDR3 is 16 residues long. Germline trimming cut 0 bases from V and 2 bases from J; bases unmatched to any gene: 4. CDR3 protein: CARSLAGRAPYNEQFF. CDR3 bases: TGTGCCAGAAGCTTGGCCGGGAGGGCCCCCTACAATGAGCAGTTCTTC.

The chain couples TRBV6-6 to TRBJ2-4; D gene unclear. This CDR3 region has 14 residues. V lost 6 bases and J 0 bases, leaving 9 bases between the germline ends. Germline V gene data show CDR1 as MNHNY and CDR2 as SVGAGI (reference sequence). CDR3 nucleotide sequence: TGTGCCAGCAGGGCGCGGTCAGCCAAAAACATTCAGTACTTC. This codes for CASRARSAKNIQYF.

The CDR3 coding sequence is TGTGCCAGCAGCTTGCAGCCCACGGGGGACGAGCAGTACTTC. This translates into CASSLQPTGDEQYF. The J gene is TRBJ2-7, the V gene TRBV5-5, with D perhaps TRBD2 (6 bases). Germline V gives CDR1 SGHKS, CDR2 YYEKEE (reference sequence). The V gene lost 1 base and the J gene lost 5 bases, with 13 bases spanning the gap. The CDR3 sequence is 14 residues long.

The CDR3 spells CASSLRTGTSGNTIYF. The CDR3 DNA follows: TGTGCCAGCAGCTTACGGACAGGGACCTCTGGAAACACCATATATTTT. The J gene is TRBJ1-3, the V gene TRBV11-3; 8 positions match TRBD1. Germline V gene data show CDR1 as SGHNT and CDR2 as YENEEA. V lost 2 bases and J lost 0; bases outside the gene matches: 3. This CDR3 comprises 16 residues. Based on the CDR3 plus reference TRBV11-3 and TRBJ1-3, the full variable domain is EAGVVQSPRYKIIEKKQPVAFWCNPISGHNTLYWYLQNLGQGPELLIRYENEEAVDDSQLPKDRFSAERLKGVDSTLKIQPAELGDSAVYLCASSLRTGTSGNTIYFGEGSWLTVV.

V usage is TRBV7-6 and J usage is TRBJ2-5; TRBD2 agrees at 8 bases. J was trimmed by 7 bases and V by 2 bases; bases with no gene match: 12. The length of the CDR3 is 16 residues. The V gene's germline CDR1 is SGHVS and CDR2 FNYEAQ. The DNA for the CDR3 is TGTGCCAGCAGCTTAAACGCCGGGACTAGTCAGGGGACCCAGTACTTC. Protein sequence: CASSLNAGTSQGTQYF.

This chain connects TRBV18 to TRBJ2-1; a weak D match, TRBD2 (6 bases). V was cut by 4 bases and J by 4 bases, with 17 bases left in between. This CDR3 is built from 16 residues. Germline V gives CDR1 KGHSH, CDR2 LQKENI. The CDR3 reads CASSRTGSLRYNEQFF. CDR3 in DNA: TGTGCCAGCTCACGAACCGGGAGTCTCCGTTACAATGAGCAGTTCTTC. Using reference TRBV18 and TRBJ2-1 for the parts outside the CDR3, the full variable domain is NAGVMQNPRHLVRRRGQEARLRCSPMKGHSHVYWYRQLPEEGLKFMVYLQKENIIDESGMPKERFSAEFPKEGPSILRIQQVVRGDSAAYFCASSRTGSLRYNEQFFGPGTRLTVL.

The chain employs TRBV4-1 and TRBJ2-1; a possible D gene is TRBD1 (6 bases). V shed 2 bases and J shed 7 bases, with 12 bases lying between them. The germline CDR1 and CDR2 sequences are MGHRA and YSYEKL. This CDR3 region has 14 residues. The CDR3 nucleotides read TGCGCCAGCAGCCAACTTATAACAGGGAATGAGCAGTTCTTC. Protein: CASSQLITGNEQFF.

The genes are TRBV4-1 and TRBJ1-5; a possible D gene is TRBD1 (5 bases). CDR3 size: 17 residues. From germline, CDR1 is MGHRA and CDR2 YSYEKL. V was shortened by 0 bases and J by 6 bases, with 18 bases between the two germline ends. This chain's CDR3 is CASSQDRVNRMIQPQHF. The CDR3 nucleotides read TGCGCCAGCAGCCAAGATCGGGTTAACAGGATGATTCAGCCCCAGCATTTT.

Here the CDR3 DNA reads TGTGCCAGCAGCTTCGACAGTGGAAACACCATATATTTT. Its protein product is CASSFDSGNTIYF. The chain couples TRBV7-2 to TRBJ1-3; TRBD1 is a possible D gene (5 bases). The CDR3 spans 13 residues. The germline V gene encodes CDR1 SGHTA and CDR2 FQGNSA. V lost 3 bases, J lost 3 bases, and 6 bases lay in between.

The chain has TRBV14 and TRBJ2-7; D is perhaps TRBD1 (5 bases). The CDR3 consists of 16 residues. Trimming took off 2 bases at V and 5 bases at J, with 19 bases between the two ends. The V gene's germline CDR1 is SGHDN and CDR2 FVKESK. CDR3: CASSQRFGRVNDEQYF. The CDR3 bases are TGTGCCAGCAGCCAACGATTCGGCAGGGTGAATGACGAGCAGTACTTC.